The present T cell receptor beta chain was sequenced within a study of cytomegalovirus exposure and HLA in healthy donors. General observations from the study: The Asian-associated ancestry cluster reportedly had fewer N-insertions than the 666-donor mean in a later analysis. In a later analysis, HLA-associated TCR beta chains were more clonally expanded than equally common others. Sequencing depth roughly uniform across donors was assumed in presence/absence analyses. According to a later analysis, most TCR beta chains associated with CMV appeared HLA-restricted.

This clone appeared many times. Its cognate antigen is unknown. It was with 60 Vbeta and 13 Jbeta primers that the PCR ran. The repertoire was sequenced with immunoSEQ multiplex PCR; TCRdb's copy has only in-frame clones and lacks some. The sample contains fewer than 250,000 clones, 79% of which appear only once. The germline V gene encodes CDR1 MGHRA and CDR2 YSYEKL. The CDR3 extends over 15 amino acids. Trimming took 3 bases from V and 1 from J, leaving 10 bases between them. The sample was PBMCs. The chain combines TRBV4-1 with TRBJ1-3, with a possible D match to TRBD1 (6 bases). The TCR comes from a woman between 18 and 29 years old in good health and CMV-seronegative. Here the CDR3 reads CASSQVTGSGNTIYF. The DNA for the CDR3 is TGCGCCAGCAGCCAGGTAACAGGGTCTGGAAACACCATATATTTT.